Presented here are 24 T cell receptor beta chains from one specimen sequenced in a study of blood T cell repertoires in COVID-19. Repertoires were generated with immunoSEQ multiplex PCR, while TCRdb's copy carries only in-frame clones and drops some. The data hold approximately 350,000 clones, with roughly 90% observed a single time. Input material: peripheral blood. The source is a woman aged 60-70 years with COVID-19, enrolled during active disease.

CDR3 amino acids: CASSLTFAGQGARNEQFF. The CDR3 coding sequence is TGTGCCAGCAGCTTAACGTTTGCGGGACAGGGGGCGCGGAATGAGCAGTTCTTC. The chain carries TRBV7-3 and TRBJ2-1; the match to TRBD1 covers 12 bases. V shed 0 bases and J 7 bases; nucleotides not matched to a gene: 10. The CDR3 spans 18 residues. Per the germline V gene, CDR1 is SGHTA and CDR2 is FQGTGA. Together with reference TRBV7-3 and TRBJ2-1, the CDR3 gives the full variable domain: GAGVSQTPSNKVTEKGKYVELRCDPISGHTALYWYRQSLGQGPEFLIYFQGTGAADDSGLPNDRFFAVRPEGSVSTLKIQRTERGDSAVYLCASSLTFAGQGARNEQFFGPGTRLTVL.

This sequence joins TRBV3-1 (or the pseudogene TRBV3-2) and TRBJ1-6; tentatively, D is TRBD1 (5 bases). Germline V gene data show CDR1 as LGHDT and CDR2 as YNNKEL (reference sequence). This CDR3 is 13 amino acids long. V lost 8 bases and J lost 9, with 14 bases in between. CDR3 DNA sequence: TGTGCCAGCGCGGTCAGGGTGGGTTCACCCCTCCACTTT. Translation: CASAVRVGSPLHF.

This clone was observed once. V and J are TRBV4-1 and TRBJ1-6; 7 bases are shared with TRBD1. With 1 base clipped from V and 7 bases from J, the junction kept 10 bases outside the gene matches. Germline values: CDR1 MGHRA, CDR2 YSYEKL. The CDR3 consists of 17 residues. The CDR3 DNA is TGCGCCAGCAGCCAAGTGGGACTGGGACAGCTAAATTCACCCCTCCACTTT. This gives the protein CASSQVGLGQLNSPLHF.

With respect to this clone: Other nucleotide sequences from this sample produce the same CDR3. The chain is built from TRBV11-3 and TRBJ1-1; D is unresolved. This CDR3 region has 13 residues. Germline loops: CDR1 SGHNT, CDR2 YENEEA. The V end lost 3 bases, the J end lost 0 bases, and 5 bases lay between the germline ends. CDR3 sequence (DNA): TGTGCCAGCAGCTTCACATTGAACACTGAAGCTTTCTTT. Translating gives CASSFTLNTEAFF.

The rearrangement uses TRBV5-1 and TRBJ2-7; TRBD1 is a possible D gene (5 bases). This CDR3 is built from 15 residues. V lost 0 bases and J 2 bases, leaving 12 bases between the germline ends. CDR1 SGHRS and CDR2 YFSETQ come from the germline V gene. The CDR3 DNA reads TGCGCCAGCAGCTTGGGCTCGGTACAGGCCTACGAGCAGTACTTC. Protein: CASSLGSVQAYEQYF.

For this clone: Other DNA variants within this sample encode the same CDR3. The rearrangement uses TRBV7-3 and TRBJ2-7; 7 bases are a match to TRBD2. This CDR3 has 14 residues. Per germline, CDR1 SGHTA and CDR2 FQGTGA. V shed 5 bases and J 1 base; nucleotides not matched to a gene: 5. Written as DNA, the CDR3 is TGTGCCAGCAGCCCCCAGGGAGGGTCCTACGAGCAGTACTTC. Translating gives CASSPQGGSYEQYF.

The V gene is TRBV4-2, the J gene TRBJ2-2; 8 positions match TRBD2. The CDR3 runs 17 residues. The V gene end was trimmed by 4 bases and the J gene end by 4 bases; junction bases not matched to a gene: 11. CDR1 and CDR2 (germline): LGHNA, YNFKEQ. CDR3 sequence reads: CASSRDLAGGRTGELFF. Written as DNA, the CDR3 is TGTGCCAGCAGCCGTGACCTGGCGGGGGGCCGCACCGGGGAGCTGTTTTTT.

The chain recombines TRBV9 with TRBJ1-1; 9 bases agree with TRBD1. The CDR3 covers 16 residues. Trimming at V came to 4 bases and at J to 0 bases, leaving 7 bases not matched to a gene. Germline V gene lookup returns CDR1 SGDLS and CDR2 YYNGEE. This CDR3 reads CASSPRQGVMNTEAFF. In DNA, the CDR3 is TGTGCCAGCAGCCCCCGACAGGGGGTTATGAACACTGAAGCTTTCTTT.

This rearrangement joins TRBV5-4 to TRBJ2-5, with D tentatively TRBD2 (6 bases). V was clipped by 0 bases and J by 2 bases, with 8 bases between them. The length of the CDR3 is 14 residues. Germline V gives CDR1 SGHNT, CDR2 YYREEE (reference sequence). DNA of the CDR3: TGTGCCAGCAGCTTGGCGGGACTGCAAGAGACCCAGTACTTC. It codes for CASSLAGLQETQYF.

The CDR3, as DNA: TGTGCCAGCAGGCGGGGGGGCGGCGATGAGCAGTTCTTC. Amino acid sequence: CASRRGGGDEQFF. This chain links TRBV3-1 (or the pseudogene TRBV3-2) with TRBJ2-1, with 9 bases identical to TRBD2. V shed 6 bases, J shed 8 bases, and the junction held 5 bases outside the gene matches. This CDR3 region has 13 residues. In germline, CDR1 is LGHDT, CDR2 YNNKEL (reference sequence).

This clone was counted a single time. This chain joins TRBV2 and TRBJ1-2, with TRBD1 matching over 9 bases. The CDR3 has 17 amino acids. CDR1 and CDR2 (germline): SNHLY, FYNNEI. V lost 1 base to trimming and J lost 0 bases; unmatched junction nucleotides: 6. The CDR3: CASSEEADRGTNYGYTF. CDR3 sequence (DNA): TGTGCCAGCAGTGAAGAAGCGGACAGGGGAACTAACTATGGCTACACCTTC.

The V and J genes are TRBV4-3 and TRBJ1-1, with D unclear. Trimming left V 0 bases short and J 7 bases short, with 15 bases between. The CDR3 loop spans 15 amino acids. Germline V gene lookup returns CDR1 LGHNA and CDR2 YSLEER. CDR3 coding DNA: TGCGCCAGCAGCCAAGATGAGGATGCGGGTTATGAAGCTTTCTTT. Translation gives CASSQDEDAGYEAFF.

The chain couples TRBV7-6 to TRBJ2-5, with 9 bases lining up with TRBD1. The CDR3 spans 15 residues. The germline gives CDR1 SGHVS, CDR2 FNYEAQ. With V trimmed by 0 bases and J by 4 bases, 3 bases remained unmatched. Here the CDR3 DNA reads TGTGCCAGCAGCTTAGCGGGGGGACAGGGAGAGACCCAGTACTTC. Its translation is CASSLAGGQGETQYF.

This chain uses TRBV27 with TRBJ1-5, with D possibly TRBD1 on 6 matching bases. The CDR3 sequence is 15 residues long. CDR1 is MNHEY and CDR2 is SMNVEV in the germline V gene (reference sequence). V was pared by 3 bases and J by 4 bases, with 13 bases between. DNA of the CDR3: TGTGCCAGCAGTTTCGAGGGACATAGTAATCAGCCCCAGCATTTT. It specifies CASSFEGHSNQPQHF.

This chain joins TRBV3-1 (or the pseudogene TRBV3-2) and TRBJ2-2, with 10 bases lining up with TRBD2. Losses at the gene ends were 4 bases for V and 7 bases for J; bases not matched to a gene: 9. The germline CDR1 and CDR2 sequences are LGHDT and YNNKEL (reference sequence). The CDR3 runs to 16 residues. Here the CDR3 DNA reads TGTGCCAGCAGCCCCTCGGCCCTAGCGGGGGTCGGGGAGCTGTTTTTT. Translated: CASSPSALAGVGELFF.

This chain connects TRBV2 to TRBJ1-2; D may be TRBD1 (6 bases). V lost 1 base and J 4 bases, leaving 16 bases between the germline ends. CDR3 length: 16 residues. CDR1 is SNHLY, CDR2 FYNNEI, per germline. CDR3 nucleotide sequence: TGTGCCAGCAGTGAAGGGCAGGGGTGGAGATCCTATGGCTACACCTTC. It specifies CASSEGQGWRSYGYTF. The variable domain in full, with the rest retrieved from reference TRBV2 and TRBJ1-2, is EPEVTQTPSHQVTQMGQEVILRCVPISNHLYFYWYRQILGQKVEFLVSFYNNEISEKSEIFDDQFSVERPDGSNFTLKIRSTKLEDSAMYFCASSEGQGWRSYGYTFGSGTRLTVV.

The CDR3 is CASSLTGGENTIYF. The CDR3 DNA is TGTGCCAGCAGCCTCACAGGGGGCGAAAACACCATATATTTT. The gene calls are TRBV7-8 and TRBJ1-3, with 9 bases identical to TRBD1. Germline V CDR1 and CDR2: SGHVS, FQNEAQ. V gave up 5 bases and J gave up 6 bases; unmatched junction bases: 5. This CDR3 region has 14 residues.

The gene calls are TRBV19 and TRBJ2-1, with a possible D match to TRBD1 (7 bases). The CDR3 has 15 residues. V was shortened by 3 bases and J by 5 bases, with 14 bases between the two germline ends. Germline CDR1 and CDR2: LNHDA and SQIVND (reference sequence). CDR3: CASSIGGQTNNEQFF. The CDR3 DNA follows: TGTGCCAGTAGTATCGGGGGACAGACTAACAATGAGCAGTTCTTC.

The chain carries TRBV11-2 and TRBJ1-5; TRBD1 matches 7 bases. Germline V CDR1 and CDR2: SGHAT, FQNNGV. Trimming removed 2 bases from V and 7 bases from J; junction bases left unmatched: 8. The CDR3 covers 15 residues. In DNA, the CDR3 is TGTGCCAGCAGCTTAAGAGGGGGCGAAGGGCAGCCCCAGCATTTT. It encodes CASSLRGGEGQPQHF.

The rearrangement joins TRBV11-3 to TRBJ1-1; no clear D gene. The germline V and J ends were trimmed by 4 bases and 3 bases, with 9 bases remaining between them. CDR1 is SGHNT, CDR2 YENEEA, per germline. The CDR3 runs to 13 residues. The CDR3, as DNA: TGTGCCAGCAGCTCAAGTCTAGACACTGAAGCTTTCTTT. This translates into CASSSSLDTEAFF.

This clone showed up just once. V gene TRBV30 combines with J gene TRBJ1-2; TRBD1 aligns across 8 bases. Per germline, CDR1 GTSNPN and CDR2 SVGIG (reference sequence). V trimming: 3 bases; J trimming: 5 bases; junction bases outside the gene matches: 14. The CDR3 sequence is 16 residues long. CDR3 sequence: CAWRGAGGAVFYGYTF. DNA for the CDR3: TGTGCCTGGAGGGGGGCAGGGGGCGCCGTATTTTATGGCTACACCTTC.

In this sample, this clone turned up once. The chain recombines TRBV4-2 with TRBJ2-3, with a weak D call TRBD2 (5 bases). Germline lookup yields CDR1 LGHNA and CDR2 YNFKEQ. The CDR3 covers 13 residues. The V gene lost 4 bases and the J gene lost 6 bases, with 11 bases spanning the gap. In DNA form, the CDR3 reads TGTGCCAGCAGCCCGCGGGCCCGCGATACGCAGTATTTT. This codes for CASSPRARDTQYF.

V and J are TRBV29-1 and TRBJ2-3; 14 bases line up with TRBD2. CDR3 length: 15 amino acids. V shed 4 bases and J 6 bases; nucleotides not matched to a gene: 6. CDR1 and CDR2 (germline): SQVTM, ANQGSEA. The CDR3: CSVATSGGAGDTQYF. The CDR3 nucleotides read TGCAGCGTTGCGACTAGCGGGGGGGCAGGTGATACGCAGTATTTT.

The chain combines TRBV9 with TRBJ2-7; 11 nucleotides agree with TRBD1. Germline trimming cut 4 bases from V and 11 bases from J; bases unmatched to any gene: 5. The CDR3 covers 12 residues. Germline V gene lookup returns CDR1 SGDLS and CDR2 YYNGEE. The CDR3 loop is CASSPGQGEEYF. The DNA of the CDR3 is TGTGCCAGCAGCCCGGGACAGGGGGAAGAGTACTTC.